Below, one TCR beta chain is given with its context. Its antigen is as yet unknown. Other DNA sequences from this sample encode an identical CDR3 as well. This record comes from a study of T cell responses to AZD1222 COVID-19 vaccine. Method: immunoSEQ multiplex PCR; TCRdb's copy keeps in-frame clones and lacks some. The sample lists 95,000 to 150,000 clones; 86% were seen once. Study-wide findings and caveats: Sampling captured repertoires only after the peak T cell response. Spike-wide vaccine-associated CD4 TCRs dominated at 160-218 and 743-854.

This TCR was sampled from an adult in good health. This specimen was peripheral blood, taken on day 0 of AZD1222 vaccination.

Written as DNA, the CDR3 is TGTGCCTGGACGTTAGGGGATACGCAGTATTTT. It encodes CAWTLGDTQYF. V gene TRBV30 combines with J gene TRBJ2-3; no firm D call. Germline assignment: CDR1 GTSNPN and CDR2 SVGIG (reference sequence). Trimming stripped 4 bases from V and 6 bases from J, with 8 bases between. There are 11 residues in the CDR3.